This is a list of T cell receptor beta chains from one sample in a study of blood T cell repertoires in COVID-19. Clones were sequenced by immunoSEQ multiplex PCR, and TCRdb holds only the in-frame ones, with some missing. The sample has approximately 220,000 clones; 90% are singletons. The specimen sequenced was PBMCs or T cells enriched from blood (not recorded which). All receptors come from a man aged 25 to 40 who had been exposed to COVID-19. Both conserved end residues are part of each CDR3. Each record gives: clone size, J gene, V gene, D gene, CDR3 length, CDR3 DNA, CDR3 protein. The D gene is left open where the match is weak. Only some rows state a clone size, as once, few, many or a class for expanded clones.

abundance: -
j_gene: TRBJ1-3
v_gene: TRBV16
d_gene: -
len: 13
CDR3nt: TGTGCCAGCAGCCCACGCGGCGGGAACACCATATATTTT
CDR3aa: CASSPRGGNTIYF

abundance: -
j_gene: TRBJ1-6
v_gene: TRBV6-5
d_gene: -
len: 16
CDR3nt: TGTGCCAGCAGTTACTCCGGCCCAGGGAGGGCTTCACCCCTCCACTTT
CDR3aa: CASSYSGPGRASPLHF

abundance: -
j_gene: TRBJ1-2
v_gene: TRBV9
d_gene: -
len: 16
CDR3nt: TGTGCCAGCAGCGTAGACCGGAGTTCATATCCCTATGGCTACACCTTC
CDR3aa: CASSVDRSSYPYGYTF

abundance: -
j_gene: TRBJ2-5
v_gene: TRBV2
d_gene: TRBD2
len: 14
CDR3nt: TGTGCCAGCGAAAAACTAGCGGCGCAGGGGACCCAGTACTTC
CDR3aa: CASEKLAAQGTQYF

abundance: -
j_gene: TRBJ2-5
v_gene: TRBV4-2
d_gene: -
len: 17
CDR3nt: TGTGCCAGCAGCCCCCGATCGGAGGGTCCACGGGGAGAGACCCAGTACTTC
CDR3aa: CASSPRSEGPRGETQYF

abundance: -
j_gene: TRBJ2-1
v_gene: TRBV11-2
d_gene: TRBD1
len: 15
CDR3nt: TGTGCCAGCAACGCCCGGGACAGGGGGCGACCTGAGCAGTTCTTC
CDR3aa: CASNARDRGRPEQFF

abundance: -
j_gene: TRBJ1-3
v_gene: TRBV7-2
d_gene: TRBD1
len: 16
CDR3nt: TGTGCCAGCAGCTTAGGGCGACAGGGGTCCGGAAACACCATATATTTT
CDR3aa: CASSLGRQGSGNTIYF

abundance: -
j_gene: TRBJ1-5
v_gene: TRBV10-3
d_gene: -
len: 14
CDR3nt: TGTGCCATCAGTGAAACGGGGAAAAATTTCCCCCAGCATTTT
CDR3aa: CAISETGKNFPQHF

abundance: -
j_gene: TRBJ2-2
v_gene: TRBV13
d_gene: TRBD1
len: 14
CDR3nt: TGTGCCAGCAGAGGGGGCGGATTGGCCGGGGAGCTGTTTTTT
CDR3aa: CASRGGGLAGELFF

abundance: -
j_gene: TRBJ2-2
v_gene: TRBV11-2
d_gene: -
len: 12
CDR3nt: TGTGCCAGCAGCTCCCCCTCCGGGGAGCTGTTTTTT
CDR3aa: CASSSPSGELFF

abundance: once
j_gene: TRBJ2-7
v_gene: TRBV5-1
d_gene: TRBD1
len: 15
CDR3nt: TGCGCCAGCAGATCATCGGGACAGACATACTACGAGCAGTACTTC
CDR3aa: CASRSSGQTYYEQYF

abundance: -
j_gene: TRBJ1-5
v_gene: TRBV30
d_gene: -
len: 13
CDR3nt: TGTGCCTGGAGCGAGGGGGAAGTTCAGCCCCAGCATTTT
CDR3aa: CAWSEGEVQPQHF

abundance: -
j_gene: TRBJ2-1
v_gene: TRBV3-1/TRBV3-2
d_gene: -
len: 15
CDR3nt: TGTGCCAGCAGCCAAGACTGGCAGAAACACAATGAGCAGTTCTTC
CDR3aa: CASSQDWQKHNEQFF

abundance: -
j_gene: TRBJ1-6
v_gene: TRBV9
d_gene: -
len: 13
CDR3nt: TGTGCCAGCAGCGAAGGGGGTAATTCACCCCTCCACTTT
CDR3aa: CASSEGGNSPLHF

abundance: -
j_gene: TRBJ2-3
v_gene: TRBV11-1
d_gene: TRBD1
len: 14
CDR3nt: TGTGCCAGTGAAATCGGGACAGGAGGAGATACGCAGTATTTT
CDR3aa: CASEIGTGGDTQYF

abundance: -
j_gene: TRBJ2-1
v_gene: TRBV30
d_gene: TRBD1
len: 18
CDR3nt: TGTGCCTGGAGTGTATTTGGACAGGGGGCGACCCCCTACAATGAGCAGTTCTTC
CDR3aa: CAWSVFGQGATPYNEQFF

abundance: -
j_gene: TRBJ2-5
v_gene: TRBV10-3
d_gene: TRBD1
len: 17
CDR3nt: TGTGCCAGGCGGGGGACAGGGAAGAACAGACGACAAGAGACCCAGTACTTC
CDR3aa: CARRGTGKNRRQETQYF

abundance: -
j_gene: TRBJ2-2
v_gene: TRBV2
d_gene: TRBD1
len: 16
CDR3nt: TGTGCCAGCCGGGACAGGAGGTTAGGGAACACCGGGGAGCTGTTTTTT
CDR3aa: CASRDRRLGNTGELFF

abundance: -
j_gene: TRBJ2-5
v_gene: TRBV9
d_gene: -
len: 15
CDR3nt: TGTGCCAGCAGCGTATCATTAGCGATCGGGGAGACCCAGTACTTC
CDR3aa: CASSVSLAIGETQYF

abundance: -
j_gene: TRBJ1-4
v_gene: TRBV5-1
d_gene: TRBD1
len: 14
CDR3nt: TGCGCCAGCAGCGTGGACAGGTCTAATGAAAAACTGTTTTTT
CDR3aa: CASSVDRSNEKLFF

abundance: -
j_gene: TRBJ2-4
v_gene: TRBV4-1
d_gene: -
len: 13
CDR3nt: TGCGCCACTGGGCAGATAGCCAAAAACATTCAGTACTTC
CDR3aa: CATGQIAKNIQYF

abundance: -
j_gene: TRBJ1-2
v_gene: TRBV19
d_gene: -
len: 14
CDR3nt: TGTGCCAGCCAACCCAGGGAAGCTAACTATGGCTACACCTTC
CDR3aa: CASQPREANYGYTF

abundance: -
j_gene: TRBJ2-1
v_gene: TRBV11-2
d_gene: -
len: 15
CDR3nt: TGTGCCAGCAGCTTAGTGACCAGGGCTAGCAATGAGCAGTTCTTC
CDR3aa: CASSLVTRASNEQFF

abundance: -
j_gene: TRBJ1-2
v_gene: TRBV7-9
d_gene: -
len: 11
CDR3nt: TGTGCCAGCAGCGTCCGACAGGGCTACACCTTC
CDR3aa: CASSVRQGYTF

abundance: -
j_gene: TRBJ2-5
v_gene: TRBV19
d_gene: -
len: 13
CDR3nt: TGTGCCAGTAGTCAGGATGGAGGGGAGACCCAGTACTTC
CDR3aa: CASSQDGGETQYF

abundance: -
j_gene: TRBJ2-5
v_gene: TRBV12-5
d_gene: -
len: 15
CDR3nt: TGTGCTAGTGGTTTGCCACCGACACCCACGGAGACCCAGTACTTC
CDR3aa: CASGLPPTPTETQYF

abundance: -
j_gene: TRBJ2-7
v_gene: TRBV27
d_gene: -
len: 16
CDR3nt: TGTGCCAGCAGTTTGATCCAGGCCAGAACCAGGGGAGAGCAGTACTTC
CDR3aa: CASSLIQARTRGEQYF

abundance: once
j_gene: TRBJ2-7
v_gene: TRBV30
d_gene: -
len: 13
CDR3nt: TGTGCCTGGAGTGTTCGCTCCGGGTCCGAGCAGTACTTC
CDR3aa: CAWSVRSGSEQYF